This note documents a single TCR beta chain sequence. Some clones are missing from TCRdb's copy, which holds only in-frame ones; the method was immunoSEQ multiplex PCR. Here the sample spans under 200,000 clones, 84% being singletons. These data are taken from a study of cytotoxic CD8 clonotypes in ibrutinib-treated CLL. CDR1 and CDR2 from the germline V gene are SGHNT and YYREEE (reference sequence). V shed 1 base and J 3 bases; nucleotides not matched to a gene: 9. CDR3 length equals 16 residues. This sequence originates from a human donor with chronic lymphocytic leukemia. The rearrangement uses TRBV5-4 and TRBJ1-2; TRBD1 matches 7 bases. The sequencing used PBMCs, collected after 24 months of ibrutinib treatment. This CDR3 is CASSLRSGQIYYGYTF. CDR3 DNA: TGTGCCAGCAGCTTGAGATCGGGACAGATCTACTATGGCTACACCTTC.